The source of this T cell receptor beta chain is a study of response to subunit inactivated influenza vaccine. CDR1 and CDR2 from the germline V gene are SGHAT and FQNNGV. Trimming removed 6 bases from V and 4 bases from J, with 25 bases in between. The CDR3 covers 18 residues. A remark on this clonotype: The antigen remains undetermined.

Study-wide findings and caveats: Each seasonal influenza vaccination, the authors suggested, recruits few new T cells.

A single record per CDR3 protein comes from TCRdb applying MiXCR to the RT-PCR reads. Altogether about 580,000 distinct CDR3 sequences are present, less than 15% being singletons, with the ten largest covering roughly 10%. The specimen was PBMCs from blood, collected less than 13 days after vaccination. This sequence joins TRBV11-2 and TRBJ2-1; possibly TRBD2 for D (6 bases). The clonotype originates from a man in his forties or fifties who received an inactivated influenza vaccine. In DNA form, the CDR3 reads TGTGCCAGCAGACCTATACCTTTACTAGCCATGAAGTACAATGAGCAGTTCTTC. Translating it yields CASRPIPLLAMKYNEQFF.